A single sample is the source of the 14 T cell receptor beta chains below, sequenced in a study of blood T cell repertoires in COVID-19 (dated by TCRdb to the early 2020s). The library was produced with the immunoSEQ multiplex PCR assay. TCRdb provides this immuneACCESS table in a form limited to in-frame rearrangements. Some clones are lacking; in checked studies, under half of them reflect an unresolved V gene, and why the rest are absent is not known. The sample table shows about 150,000 clones, and approximately 90% are seen once. The ten largest clones add up to approximately 4% of the sample. Sample: PBMCs or T cells enriched from blood (not recorded which). The receptors shown here come from a middle-aged woman who had been exposed to COVID-19.

This clone was counted once. The chain joins TRBV2 to TRBJ1-1; 8 bases are a match to TRBD1. Losses at the gene ends were 5 bases for V and 3 bases for J; bases not matched to a gene: 5. The germline V gene has CDR1 SNHLY and CDR2 FYNNEI. The CDR3 spans 14 residues. CDR3 protein: CASSFRGHDTEAFF. In DNA, the CDR3 is TGTGCCAGCAGTTTCAGGGGGCATGACACTGAAGCTTTCTTT.

The V call is TRBV5-1, the J call TRBJ1-1, with D perhaps TRBD1 (5 bases). The germline CDR1 and CDR2 sequences are SGHRS and YFSETQ. The CDR3 consists of 13 residues. Between the trimmed V and J ends, which lost 4 bases and 5 bases, there was a span of 12 bases. Here the CDR3 reads CASSPSQGTEAFF. CDR3 nucleotides: TGCGCCAGCAGCCCCAGCCAGGGTACTGAAGCTTTCTTT. Full variable domain (outside the CDR3, taken from reference TRBV5-1 and TRBJ1-1): KAGVTQTPRYLIKTRGQQVTLSCSPISGHRSVSWYQQTPGQGLQFLFEYFSETQRNKGNFPGRFSGRQFSNSRSEMNVSTLELGDSALYLCASSPSQGTEAFFGQGTRLTVV.

V and J are TRBV6-5 and TRBJ1-5, with 9 bases that match TRBD1. J lost 6 bases, V lost 8 bases, and 11 bases had no gene match. Germline V gene sequence: CDR1 MNHEY, CDR2 SVGAGI. The CDR3 is made up of 15 amino acids. Written as DNA, the CDR3 is TGTGCCAGCTCATCCTTACAGGGGGCTGGTCAGCCCCAGCATTTT. Translating gives CASSSLQGAGQPQHF.

V gene TRBV4-1 combines with J gene TRBJ1-3; 7 bases are shared with TRBD1. There are 15 residues in the CDR3. The V and J ends lost 4 bases and 0 bases, in that order; junction bases with no gene match: 3. Germline V gene sequence: CDR1 MGHRA, CDR2 YSYEKL. The chain's CDR3 is CASSPWDSSGNTIYF. The CDR3 DNA reads as TGCGCCAGCAGCCCATGGGACAGCTCTGGAAACACCATATATTTT.

There are a few counts of this clone. V and J are TRBV5-1 and TRBJ1-1, with 10 bases fitting TRBD1. This CDR3 spans 15 amino acids. Germline assignment: CDR1 SGHRS and CDR2 YFSETQ. V was clipped by 7 bases and J by 1 base; unmatched bases: 7. The CDR3 DNA reads TGCGCCAGCCGGGACAGGGGCCGGGGGAACACTGAAGCTTTCTTT. This translates into CASRDRGRGNTEAFF. The full variable domain, completed using reference TRBV5-1 and TRBJ1-1, is KAGVTQTPRYLIKTRGQQVTLSCSPISGHRSVSWYQQTPGQGLQFLFEYFSETQRNKGNFPGRFSGRQFSNSRSEMNVSTLELGDSALYLCASRDRGRGNTEAFFGQGTRLTVV.

The CDR3 nucleotides are TGTGCCAGCAGCTCGGACACGCGCGGCACCATATATTTT. As protein: CASSSDTRGTIYF. V gene TRBV28 combines with J gene TRBJ1-3; D possibly corresponds to TRBD1 (5 bases). The germline V gene encodes CDR1 MDHEN and CDR2 SYDVKM. This CDR3 region has 13 residues. Trimming shortened V by 6 bases and J by 9 bases, and 15 bases separated the two germline ends.

This clone has more than one count but fewer than ten. V and J are TRBV19 and TRBJ2-2; 9 bases are shared with TRBD2. This CDR3 region has 15 residues. With 6 bases clipped from V and 1 base from J, the junction kept 3 bases outside the gene matches. Germline V CDR1 and CDR2: LNHDA, SQIVND (reference sequence). The CDR3 region is CASSQTSGNTGELFF. CDR3 sequence (DNA): TGTGCCAGTAGCCAGACTAGCGGGAACACCGGGGAGCTGTTTTTT.

This sequence joins TRBV25-1 and TRBJ2-3, with 8 bases matching TRBD1. V gave up 1 base and J gave up 3 bases; unmatched junction bases: 3. From germline, CDR1 is MGHDK and CDR2 SYGVNS. The CDR3 length is 15 residues. CDR3 loop: CASSESDRGTDTQYF. CDR3 DNA: TGTGCCAGCAGTGAATCCGACAGGGGAACAGATACGCAGTATTTT.

The V and J genes are TRBV9 and TRBJ2-1, with 9 bases lining up with TRBD1. In germline, CDR1 is SGDLS, CDR2 YYNGEE. CDR3 length: 16 residues. V lost 4 bases to trimming and J lost 5 bases; unmatched junction nucleotides: 10. CDR3 sequence reads: CASSPRGTGFHNEQFF. DNA for the CDR3: TGTGCCAGCAGCCCCCGAGGGACAGGGTTCCACAATGAGCAGTTCTTC.

The chain is built from TRBV6-5 and TRBJ1-2, with D unresolved. Germline-derived CDR1 and CDR2 are MNHEY and SVGAGI. The CDR3 extends over 15 amino acids. V was pared by 0 bases and J by 1 base, with 9 bases between. The CDR3 nucleotides read TGTGCCAGCAGTTACTCGGGCCGATTTAACTATGGCTACACCTTC. It yields the protein CASSYSGRFNYGYTF.

The rearrangement links TRBV11-2 to TRBJ2-1, with 9 nucleotides matching TRBD2. CDR3 length: 14 residues. The J segment lost 4 bases and the V segment lost 8 bases, leaving 6 bases of the junction unmatched. Germline V CDR1 and CDR2: SGHAT, FQNNGV. The CDR3 spells CASEVAGGYNEQFF. The CDR3 region has the DNA TGTGCCAGCGAAGTGGCGGGAGGGTACAATGAGCAGTTCTTC.

The CDR3 spells CASSSLQGTGHEQYF. DNA for the CDR3: TGCGCCAGCAGCTCATTACAGGGGACAGGCCACGAGCAGTACTTC. V usage is TRBV5-1 and J usage is TRBJ2-7; 8 nucleotides match TRBD1. Germline lookup yields CDR1 SGHRS and CDR2 YFSETQ. This CDR3 contains 15 residues. With 3 bases clipped from V and 5 bases from J, the junction kept 10 bases outside the gene matches.

This clone was recorded a few times. The V gene is TRBV19, the J gene TRBJ1-6; 7 bases are shared with TRBD1. Germline V gives CDR1 LNHDA, CDR2 SQIVND (reference sequence). This CDR3 is 14 amino acids long. Germline trimming cut 8 bases from V and 5 bases from J; bases unmatched to any gene: 6. The DNA for the CDR3 is TGTGCCAGTTCGACAGGGTACGATAATTCACCCCTCCACTTT. This gives the protein CASSTGYDNSPLHF.

This chain links TRBV6-5 with TRBJ1-4; maybe TRBD1 (5 bases). V was pared by 0 bases and J by 7 bases, with 12 bases between. Germline loops: CDR1 MNHEY, CDR2 SVGAGI. This CDR3 spans 15 amino acids. This CDR3 reads CASSYSGRALEKLFF. The CDR3 DNA sequence: TGTGCCAGCAGTTACTCGGGCAGGGCACTTGAAAAACTGTTTTTT.